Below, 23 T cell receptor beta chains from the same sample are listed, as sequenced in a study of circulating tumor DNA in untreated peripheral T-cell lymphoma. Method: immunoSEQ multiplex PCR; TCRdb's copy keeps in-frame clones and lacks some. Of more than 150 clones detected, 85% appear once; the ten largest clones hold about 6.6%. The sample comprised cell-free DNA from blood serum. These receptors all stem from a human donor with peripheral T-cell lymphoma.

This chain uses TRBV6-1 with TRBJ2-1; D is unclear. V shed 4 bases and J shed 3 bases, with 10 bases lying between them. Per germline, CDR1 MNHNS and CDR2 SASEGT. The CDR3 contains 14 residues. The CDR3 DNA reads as TGTGCCAGCAGTGGCCCGGACGGCTACAATGAGCAGTTCTTC. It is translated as CASSGPDGYNEQFF.

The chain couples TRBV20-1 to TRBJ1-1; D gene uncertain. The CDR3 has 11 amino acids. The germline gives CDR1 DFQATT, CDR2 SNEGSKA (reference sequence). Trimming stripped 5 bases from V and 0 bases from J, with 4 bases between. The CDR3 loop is CSAWMNTEAFF. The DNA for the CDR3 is TGCAGTGCTTGGATGAACACTGAAGCTTTCTTT.

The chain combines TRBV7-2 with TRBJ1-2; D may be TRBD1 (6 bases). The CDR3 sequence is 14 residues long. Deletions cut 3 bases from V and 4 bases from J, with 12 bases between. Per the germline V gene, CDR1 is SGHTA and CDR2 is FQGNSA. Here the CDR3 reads CASSLQGQGYGYTF. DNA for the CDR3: TGTGCCAGCAGCTTGCAGGGGCAGGGCTATGGCTACACCTTC. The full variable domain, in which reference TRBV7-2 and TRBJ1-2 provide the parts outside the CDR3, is GAGVSQSPSNKVTEKGKDVELRCDPISGHTALYWYRQSLGQGLEFLIYFQGNSAPDKSGLPSDRFSAERTGGSVSTLTIQRTQQEDSAVYLCASSLQGQGYGYTFGSGTRLTVV.

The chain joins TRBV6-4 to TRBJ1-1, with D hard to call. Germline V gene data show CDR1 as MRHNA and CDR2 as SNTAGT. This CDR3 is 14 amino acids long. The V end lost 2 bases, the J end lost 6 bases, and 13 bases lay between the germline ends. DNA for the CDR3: TGTGCCAGCAGTGACGGGTATGACTCCTCTGAAGCTTTCTTT. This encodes CASSDGYDSSEAFF.

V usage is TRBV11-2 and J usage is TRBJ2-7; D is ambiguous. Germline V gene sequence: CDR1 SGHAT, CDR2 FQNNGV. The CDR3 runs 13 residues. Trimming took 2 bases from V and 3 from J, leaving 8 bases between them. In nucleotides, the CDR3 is TGTGCCAGCAGCTTAAGTAAGAGCTACGAGCAGTACTTC. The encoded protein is CASSLSKSYEQYF.

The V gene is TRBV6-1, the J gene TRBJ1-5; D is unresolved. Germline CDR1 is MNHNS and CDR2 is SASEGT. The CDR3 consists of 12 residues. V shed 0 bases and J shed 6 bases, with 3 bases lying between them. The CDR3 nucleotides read TGTGCCAGCAGTGAAGCGCTTCAGCCCCAGCATTTT. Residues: CASSEALQPQHF.

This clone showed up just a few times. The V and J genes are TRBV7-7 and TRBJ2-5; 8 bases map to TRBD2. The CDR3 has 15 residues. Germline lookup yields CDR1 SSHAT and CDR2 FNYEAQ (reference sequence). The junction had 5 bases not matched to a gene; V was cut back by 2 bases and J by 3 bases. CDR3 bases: TGTGCCAGCAGCTTACTGGGACTAGGAGAAGAGACCCAGTACTTC. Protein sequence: CASSLLGLGEETQYF.

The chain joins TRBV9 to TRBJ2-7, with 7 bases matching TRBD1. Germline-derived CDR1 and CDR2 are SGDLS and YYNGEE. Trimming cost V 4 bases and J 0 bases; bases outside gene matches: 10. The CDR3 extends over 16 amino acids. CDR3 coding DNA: TGTGCCAGCAGCCCCCAACCGACAGGGAGCTCCTACGAGCAGTACTTC. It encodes CASSPQPTGSSYEQYF.

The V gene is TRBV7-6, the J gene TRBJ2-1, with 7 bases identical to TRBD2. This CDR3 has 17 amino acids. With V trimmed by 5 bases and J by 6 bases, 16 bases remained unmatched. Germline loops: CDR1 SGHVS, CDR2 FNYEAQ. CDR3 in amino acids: CASSQTASGYDGNEQFF. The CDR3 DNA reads TGTGCCAGCAGCCAGACAGCTAGCGGTTATGATGGCAATGAGCAGTTCTTC.

CDR3 nucleotides: TGTGCCAGCAGTAGCGGGGGCACAGATACGCAGTATTTT. This codes for CASSSGGTDTQYF. J is TRBJ2-3 and V is TRBV6-5; 7 nucleotides match TRBD2. CDR3 length: 13 amino acids. V lost 5 bases and J lost 1; bases outside the gene matches: 0. CDR1 is MNHEY, CDR2 SVGAGI, per germline.

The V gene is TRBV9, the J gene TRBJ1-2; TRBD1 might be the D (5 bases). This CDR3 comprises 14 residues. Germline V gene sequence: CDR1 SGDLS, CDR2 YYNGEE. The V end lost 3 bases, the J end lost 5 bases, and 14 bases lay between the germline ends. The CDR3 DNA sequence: TGTGCCAGCAGCGCCGGGACTGGGGTGTATGGCTACACCTTC. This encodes CASSAGTGVYGYTF.

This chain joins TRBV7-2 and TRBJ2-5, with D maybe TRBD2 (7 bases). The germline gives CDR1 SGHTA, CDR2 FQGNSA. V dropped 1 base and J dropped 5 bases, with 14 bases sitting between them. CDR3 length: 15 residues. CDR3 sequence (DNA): TGTGCCAGCAGCTTAGGAGGGGGGGCGGCGGAGACCCAGTACTTC. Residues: CASSLGGGAAETQYF.

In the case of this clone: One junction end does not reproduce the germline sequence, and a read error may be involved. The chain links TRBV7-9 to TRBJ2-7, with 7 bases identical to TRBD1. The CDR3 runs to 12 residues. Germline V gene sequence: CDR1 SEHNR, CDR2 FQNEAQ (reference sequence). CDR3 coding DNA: TGCGCCAGCAGCTGGGACAGCTACGAGCAGTACTTC. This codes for CASSWDSYEQYF.

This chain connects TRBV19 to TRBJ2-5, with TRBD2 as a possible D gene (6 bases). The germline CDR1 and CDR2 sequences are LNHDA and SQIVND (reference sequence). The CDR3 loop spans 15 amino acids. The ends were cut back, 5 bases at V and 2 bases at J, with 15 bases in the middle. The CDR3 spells CASSDAGILQETQYF. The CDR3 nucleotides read TGTGCCAGTAGTGACGCGGGGATCCTTCAAGAGACCCAGTACTTC.

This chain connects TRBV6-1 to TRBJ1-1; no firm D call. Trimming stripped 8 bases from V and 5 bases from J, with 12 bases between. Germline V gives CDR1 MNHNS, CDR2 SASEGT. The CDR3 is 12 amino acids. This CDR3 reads CASQVPGTEAFF. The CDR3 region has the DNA TGTGCCAGCCAAGTTCCGGGGACTGAAGCTTTCTTT.

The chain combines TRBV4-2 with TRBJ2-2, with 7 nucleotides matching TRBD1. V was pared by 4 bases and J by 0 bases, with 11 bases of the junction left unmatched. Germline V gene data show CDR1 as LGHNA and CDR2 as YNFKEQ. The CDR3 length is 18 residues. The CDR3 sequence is CASSLLRGTSANTGELFF. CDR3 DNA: TGTGCCAGCAGCCTCCTCAGGGGGACATCCGCGAACACCGGGGAGCTGTTTTTT.

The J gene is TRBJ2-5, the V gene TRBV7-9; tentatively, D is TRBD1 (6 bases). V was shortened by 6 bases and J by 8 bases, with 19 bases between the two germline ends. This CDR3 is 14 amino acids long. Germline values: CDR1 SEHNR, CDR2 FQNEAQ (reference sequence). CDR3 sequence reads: CASSPLGTPYTQYF. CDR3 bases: TGTGCCAGCAGTCCTTTGGGGACACCTTACACCCAGTACTTC.

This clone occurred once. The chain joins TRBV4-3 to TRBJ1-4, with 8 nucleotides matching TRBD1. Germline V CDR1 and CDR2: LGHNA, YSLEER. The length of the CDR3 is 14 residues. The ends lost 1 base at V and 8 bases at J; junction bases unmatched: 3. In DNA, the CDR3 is TGCGCCAGCAGCCAAGGGAACAGGGGGGAAAAACTGTTTTTT. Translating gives CASSQGNRGEKLFF.

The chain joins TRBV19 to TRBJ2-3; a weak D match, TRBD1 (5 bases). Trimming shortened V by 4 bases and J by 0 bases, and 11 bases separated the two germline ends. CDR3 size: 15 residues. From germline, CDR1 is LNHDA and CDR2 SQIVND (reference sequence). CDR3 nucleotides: TGTGCCAGTAGTACGACAGCTACTAGCACAGATACGCAGTATTTT. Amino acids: CASSTTATSTDTQYF.

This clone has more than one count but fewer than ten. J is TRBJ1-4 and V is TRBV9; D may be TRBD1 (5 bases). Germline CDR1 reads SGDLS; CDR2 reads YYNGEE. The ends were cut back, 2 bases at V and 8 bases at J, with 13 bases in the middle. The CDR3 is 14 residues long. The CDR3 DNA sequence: TGTGCCAGCAGCGTTCTAGGGTCAGGGGAAAAACTGTTTTTT. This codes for CASSVLGSGEKLFF. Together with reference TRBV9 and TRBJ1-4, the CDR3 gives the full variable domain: DSGVTQTPKHLITATGQRVTLRCSPRSGDLSVYWYQQSLDQGLQFLIQYYNGEERAKGNILERFSAQQFPDLHSELNLSSLELGDSALYFCASSVLGSGEKLFFGSGTQLSVL.

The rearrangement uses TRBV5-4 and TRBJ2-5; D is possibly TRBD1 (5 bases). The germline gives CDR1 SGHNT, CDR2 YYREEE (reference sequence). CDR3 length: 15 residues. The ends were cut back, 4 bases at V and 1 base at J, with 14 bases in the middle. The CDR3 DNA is TGTGCCAGCAGCCCCCGGAGACAGATCCAAGAGACCCAGTACTTC. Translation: CASSPRRQIQETQYF.

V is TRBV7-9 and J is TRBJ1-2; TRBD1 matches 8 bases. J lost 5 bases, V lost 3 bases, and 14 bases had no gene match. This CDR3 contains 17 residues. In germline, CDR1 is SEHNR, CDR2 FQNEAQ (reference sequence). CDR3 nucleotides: TGTGCCAGCAGCTTCCCACCCCCGACAGGGGAAAATTATGGCTACACCTTC. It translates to CASSFPPPTGENYGYTF.

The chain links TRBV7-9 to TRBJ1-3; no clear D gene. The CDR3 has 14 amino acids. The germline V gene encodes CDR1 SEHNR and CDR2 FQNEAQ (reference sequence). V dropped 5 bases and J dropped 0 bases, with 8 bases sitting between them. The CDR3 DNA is TGTGCCAGCAGCCCACAGAGCTCTGGAAACACCATATATTTT. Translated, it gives CASSPQSSGNTIYF.